This TCR beta chain was identified in a study of spatial heterogeneity in lung cancer. About the research overall: Alpha-chain sequences were consistently detected less often than beta-chain sequences. A strong correlation was found between TCR transcript counts in tumor regions and a T cell module score derived from matched bulk RNA-seq. Study-wide results and limits: Expanded TCR counts, ubiquitous and regional, correlated respectively with ubiquitous and regional nonsynonymous mutation counts. Counts of expanded intratumoral alpha and beta TCRs tracked tumor mutation counts.

Specified time point: sample taken at primary tumor resection. Material for sequencing was whole RNA from tumor, nontumor lung or frozen PBMC, left unsorted. The CDR3 totals 13 residues. CDR1 SEHNR and CDR2 FQNEAQ come from the germline V gene (reference sequence). The V and J ends lost 5 bases and 11 bases respectively, with 18 bases between them. In its sample, this clonotype was seen a few times. The antigen is unknown. Being off target in a library aimed at alpha chains, this beta chain has a size of little meaning. TCRdb called the 5' RACE reads again in MiXCR, with one record for every CDR3 protein. The sample shows 9,500 to 10,000 distinct CDR3 sequences, 5.5% to 7% of them seen only once.

Sequenced material: lung tumor tissue, taken at surgery. The chain combines TRBV7-9 with TRBJ1-1; the D gene is possibly TRBD1 (5 bases). The TCR originated in a male donor with early-stage non-small cell lung cancer. The DNA for the CDR3 is TGTGCCAGCAGCCATGGATACGACCCAGGGGCTTTCTTT. Translating it yields CASSHGYDPGAFF.